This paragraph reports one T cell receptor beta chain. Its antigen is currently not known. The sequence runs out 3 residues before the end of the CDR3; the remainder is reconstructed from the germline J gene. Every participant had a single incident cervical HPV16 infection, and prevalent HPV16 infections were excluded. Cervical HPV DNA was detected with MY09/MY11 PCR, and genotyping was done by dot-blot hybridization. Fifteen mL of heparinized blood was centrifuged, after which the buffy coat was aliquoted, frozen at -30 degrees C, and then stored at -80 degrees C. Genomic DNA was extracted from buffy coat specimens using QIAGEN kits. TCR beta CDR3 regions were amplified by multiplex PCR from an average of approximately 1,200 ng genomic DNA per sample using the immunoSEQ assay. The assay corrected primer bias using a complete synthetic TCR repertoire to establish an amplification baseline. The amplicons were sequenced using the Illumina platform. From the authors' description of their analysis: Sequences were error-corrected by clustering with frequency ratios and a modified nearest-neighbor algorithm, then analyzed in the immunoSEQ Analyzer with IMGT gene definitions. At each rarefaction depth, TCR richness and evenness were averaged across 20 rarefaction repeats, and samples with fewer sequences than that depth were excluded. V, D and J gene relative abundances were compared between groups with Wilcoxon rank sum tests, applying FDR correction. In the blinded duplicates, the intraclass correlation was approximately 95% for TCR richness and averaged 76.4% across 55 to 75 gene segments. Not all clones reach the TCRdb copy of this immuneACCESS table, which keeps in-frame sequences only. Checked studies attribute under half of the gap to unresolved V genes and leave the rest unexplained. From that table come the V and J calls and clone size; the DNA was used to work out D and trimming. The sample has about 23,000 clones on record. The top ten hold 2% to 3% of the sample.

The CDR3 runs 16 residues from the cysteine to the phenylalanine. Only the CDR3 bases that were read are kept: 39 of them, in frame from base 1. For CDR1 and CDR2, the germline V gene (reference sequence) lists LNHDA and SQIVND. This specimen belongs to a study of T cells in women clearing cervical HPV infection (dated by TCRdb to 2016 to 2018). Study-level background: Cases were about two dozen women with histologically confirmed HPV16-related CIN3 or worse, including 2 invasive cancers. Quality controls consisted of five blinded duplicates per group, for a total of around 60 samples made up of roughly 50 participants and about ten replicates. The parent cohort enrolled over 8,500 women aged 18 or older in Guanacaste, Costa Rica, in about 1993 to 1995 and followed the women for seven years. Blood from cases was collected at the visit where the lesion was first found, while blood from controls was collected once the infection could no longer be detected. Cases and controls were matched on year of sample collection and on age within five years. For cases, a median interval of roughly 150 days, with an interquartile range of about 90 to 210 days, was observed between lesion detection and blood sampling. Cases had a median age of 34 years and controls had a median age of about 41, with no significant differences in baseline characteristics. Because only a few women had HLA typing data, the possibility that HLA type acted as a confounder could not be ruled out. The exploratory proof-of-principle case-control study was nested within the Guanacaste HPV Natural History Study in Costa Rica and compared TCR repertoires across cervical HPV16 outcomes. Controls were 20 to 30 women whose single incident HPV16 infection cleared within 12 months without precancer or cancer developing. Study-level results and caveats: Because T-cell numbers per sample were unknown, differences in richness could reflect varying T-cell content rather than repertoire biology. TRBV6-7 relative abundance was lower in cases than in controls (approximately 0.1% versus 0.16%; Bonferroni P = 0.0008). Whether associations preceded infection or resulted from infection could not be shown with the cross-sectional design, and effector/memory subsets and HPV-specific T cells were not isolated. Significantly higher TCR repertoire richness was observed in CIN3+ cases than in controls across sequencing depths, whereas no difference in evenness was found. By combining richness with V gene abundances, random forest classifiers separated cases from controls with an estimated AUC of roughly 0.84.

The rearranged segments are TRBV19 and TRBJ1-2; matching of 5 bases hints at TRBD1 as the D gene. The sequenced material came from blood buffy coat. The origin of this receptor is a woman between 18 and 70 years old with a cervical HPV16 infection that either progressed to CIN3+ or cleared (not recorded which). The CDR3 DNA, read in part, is TGTGCCAGTAGCTCCATTAGCGGGGCATCCACAGATACC. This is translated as CASSSISGASTDT. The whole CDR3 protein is CASSSISGASTDTYTF. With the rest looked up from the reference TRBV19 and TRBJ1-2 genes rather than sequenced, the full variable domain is DGGITQSPKYLFRKEGQNVTLSCEQNLNHDAMYWYRQDPGQGLRLIYYSQIVNDFQKGDIAEGYSVSREKKESFPLTVTSAQKNPTAFYLCASSSISGASTDTYTFGSGTRLTVV.